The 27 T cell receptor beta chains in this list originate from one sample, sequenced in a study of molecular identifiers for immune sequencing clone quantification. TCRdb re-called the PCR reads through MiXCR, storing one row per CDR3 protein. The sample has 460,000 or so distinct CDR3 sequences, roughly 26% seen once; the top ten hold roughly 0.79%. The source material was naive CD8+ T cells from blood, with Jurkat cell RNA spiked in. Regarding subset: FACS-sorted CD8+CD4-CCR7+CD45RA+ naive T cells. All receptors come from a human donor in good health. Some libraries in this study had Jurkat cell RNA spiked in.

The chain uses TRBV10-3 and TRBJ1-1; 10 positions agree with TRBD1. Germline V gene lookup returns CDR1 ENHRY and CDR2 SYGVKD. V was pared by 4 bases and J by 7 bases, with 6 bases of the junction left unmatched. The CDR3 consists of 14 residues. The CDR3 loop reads CAISAGTGEGEAFF. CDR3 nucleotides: TGTGCCATCAGTGCGGGGACAGGGGAGGGTGAAGCTTTCTTT.

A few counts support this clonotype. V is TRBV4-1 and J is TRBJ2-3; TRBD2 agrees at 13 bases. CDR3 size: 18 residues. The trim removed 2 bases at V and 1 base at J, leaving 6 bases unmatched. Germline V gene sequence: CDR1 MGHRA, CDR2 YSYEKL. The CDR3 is CASSQPQGLAGGTDTQYF. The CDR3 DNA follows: TGCGCCAGCAGCCAACCACAAGGACTAGCGGGGGGCACAGATACGCAGTATTTT.

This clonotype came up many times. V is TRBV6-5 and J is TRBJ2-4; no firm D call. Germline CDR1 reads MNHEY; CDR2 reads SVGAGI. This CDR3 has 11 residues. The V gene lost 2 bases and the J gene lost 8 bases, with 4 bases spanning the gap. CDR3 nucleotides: TGTGCCAGCAGTTACGGGTACATTCAGTACTTC. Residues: CASSYGYIQYF.

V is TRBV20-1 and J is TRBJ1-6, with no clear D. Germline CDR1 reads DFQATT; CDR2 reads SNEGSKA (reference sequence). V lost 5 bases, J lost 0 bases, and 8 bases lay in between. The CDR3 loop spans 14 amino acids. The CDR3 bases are TGCAGTGCTGTAGAAAGCTCCTATAATTCACCCCTCCACTTT. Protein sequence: CSAVESSYNSPLHF.

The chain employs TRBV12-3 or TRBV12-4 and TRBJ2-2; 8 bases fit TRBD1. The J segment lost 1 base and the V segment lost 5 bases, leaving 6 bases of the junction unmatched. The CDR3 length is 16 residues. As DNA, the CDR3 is TGTGCCAGCAGTCGATGGGACAGGCGGAACACCGGGGAGCTGTTTTTT. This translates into CASSRWDRRNTGELFF.

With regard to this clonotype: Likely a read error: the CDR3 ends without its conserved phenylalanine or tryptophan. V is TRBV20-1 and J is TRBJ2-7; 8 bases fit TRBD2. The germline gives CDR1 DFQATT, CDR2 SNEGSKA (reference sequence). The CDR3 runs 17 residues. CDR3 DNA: TGCAGTGCTCCAAAATACCGAGCGGGGGCCAACTCCTACGTGCAGTACTAC. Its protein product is CSAPKYRAGANSYVQYY.

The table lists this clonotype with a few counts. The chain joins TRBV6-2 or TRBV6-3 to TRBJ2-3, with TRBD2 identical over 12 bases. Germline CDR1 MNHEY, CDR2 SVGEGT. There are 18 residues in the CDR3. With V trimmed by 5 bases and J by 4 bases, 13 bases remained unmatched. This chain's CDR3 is CASSPRRLAGVRPDTQYF. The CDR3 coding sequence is TGTGCCAGCAGTCCCCGCCGACTAGCGGGAGTACGGCCAGATACGCAGTATTTT.

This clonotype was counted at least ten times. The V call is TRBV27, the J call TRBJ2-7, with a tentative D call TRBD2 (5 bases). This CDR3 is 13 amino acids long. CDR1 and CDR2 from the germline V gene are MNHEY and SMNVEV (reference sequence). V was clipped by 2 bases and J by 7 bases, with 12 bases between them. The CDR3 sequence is CASSLQDLGEQYF. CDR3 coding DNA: TGTGCCAGCAGTTTACAGGACTTGGGGGAGCAGTACTTC.

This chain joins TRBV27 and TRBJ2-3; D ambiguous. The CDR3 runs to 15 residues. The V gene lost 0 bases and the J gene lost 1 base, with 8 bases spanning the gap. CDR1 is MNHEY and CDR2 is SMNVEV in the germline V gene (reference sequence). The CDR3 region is CASSLSFLGTDTQYF. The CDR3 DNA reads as TGTGCCAGCAGTTTATCGTTTCTCGGCACAGATACGCAGTATTTT.

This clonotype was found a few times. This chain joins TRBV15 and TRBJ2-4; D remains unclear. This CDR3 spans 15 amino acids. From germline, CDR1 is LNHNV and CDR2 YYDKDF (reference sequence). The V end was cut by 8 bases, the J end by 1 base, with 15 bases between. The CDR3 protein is CATGTSPAAKNIQYF. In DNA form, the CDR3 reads TGTGCCACCGGCACGTCGCCCGCGGCCAAAAACATTCAGTACTTC.

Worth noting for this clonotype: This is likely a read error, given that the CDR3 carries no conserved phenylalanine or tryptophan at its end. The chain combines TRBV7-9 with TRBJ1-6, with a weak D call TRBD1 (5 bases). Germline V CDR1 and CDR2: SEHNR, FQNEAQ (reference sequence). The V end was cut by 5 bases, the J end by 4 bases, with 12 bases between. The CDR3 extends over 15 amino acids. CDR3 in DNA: TGTGCCAGCAGCCTGACGACAGAATATAATTCACCCCTCCACCTT. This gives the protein CASSLTTEYNSPLHL.

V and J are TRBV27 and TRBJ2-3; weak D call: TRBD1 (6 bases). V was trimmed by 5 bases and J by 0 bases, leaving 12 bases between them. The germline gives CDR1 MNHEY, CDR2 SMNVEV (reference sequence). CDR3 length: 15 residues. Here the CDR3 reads CASSIRGFSTDTQYF. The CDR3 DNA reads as TGTGCCAGCAGTATCAGGGGTTTTAGCACAGATACGCAGTATTTT.

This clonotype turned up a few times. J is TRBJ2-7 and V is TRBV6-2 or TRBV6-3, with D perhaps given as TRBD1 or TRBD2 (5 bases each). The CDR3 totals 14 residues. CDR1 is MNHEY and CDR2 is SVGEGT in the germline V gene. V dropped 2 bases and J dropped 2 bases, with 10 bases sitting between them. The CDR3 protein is CASSYPQGPYEQYF. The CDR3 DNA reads TGTGCCAGCAGTTACCCTCAGGGACCCTACGAGCAGTACTTC.

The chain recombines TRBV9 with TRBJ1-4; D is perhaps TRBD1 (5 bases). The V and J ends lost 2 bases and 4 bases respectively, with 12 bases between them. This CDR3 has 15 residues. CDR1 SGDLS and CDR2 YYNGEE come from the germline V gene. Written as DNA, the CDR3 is TGTGCCAGCAGCGTGATTCAGGGCCTTAATGAAAAACTGTTTTTT. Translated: CASSVIQGLNEKLFF. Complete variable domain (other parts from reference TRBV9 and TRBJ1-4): DSGVTQTPKHLITATGQRVTLRCSPRSGDLSVYWYQQSLDQGLQFLIQYYNGEERAKGNILERFSAQQFPDLHSELNLSSLELGDSALYFCASSVIQGLNEKLFFGSGTQLSVL.

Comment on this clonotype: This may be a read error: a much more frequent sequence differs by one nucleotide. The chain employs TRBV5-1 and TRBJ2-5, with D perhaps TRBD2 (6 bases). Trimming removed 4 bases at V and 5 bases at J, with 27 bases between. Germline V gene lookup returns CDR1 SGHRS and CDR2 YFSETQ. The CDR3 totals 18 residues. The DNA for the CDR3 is TGCGCCAGCAGCCTGGTTGGCATTAACAGTGCGAGCGGGGAGACCCAGTACTTC. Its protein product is CASSLVGINSASGETQYF. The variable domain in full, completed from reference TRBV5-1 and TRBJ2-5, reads KAGVTQTPRYLIKTRGQQVTLSCSPISGHRSVSWYQQTPGQGLQFLFEYFSETQRNKGNFPGRFSGRQFSNSRSEMNVSTLELGDSALYLCASSLVGINSASGETQYFGPGTRLLVL.

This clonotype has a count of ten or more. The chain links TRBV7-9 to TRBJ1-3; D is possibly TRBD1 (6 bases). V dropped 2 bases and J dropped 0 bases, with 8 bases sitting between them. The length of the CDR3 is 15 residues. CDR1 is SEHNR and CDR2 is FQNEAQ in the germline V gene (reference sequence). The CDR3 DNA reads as TGTGCCAGCAGCTTACGACAGGCCTCTGGAAACACCATATATTTT. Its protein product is CASSLRQASGNTIYF.

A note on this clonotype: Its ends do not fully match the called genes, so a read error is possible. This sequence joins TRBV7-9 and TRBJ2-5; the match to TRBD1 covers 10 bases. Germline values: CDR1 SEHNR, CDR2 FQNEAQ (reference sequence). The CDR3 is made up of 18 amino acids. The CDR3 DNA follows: TGTGCCAGCAACCCGTCCTGGGACAGGGGCACCGGCCAAGGGACCCAGTACTTC. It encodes CASNPSWDRGTGQGTQYF.

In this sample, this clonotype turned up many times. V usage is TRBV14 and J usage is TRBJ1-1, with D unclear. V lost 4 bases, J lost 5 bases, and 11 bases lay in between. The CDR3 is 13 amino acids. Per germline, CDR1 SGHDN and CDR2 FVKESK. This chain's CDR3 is CASSPQEGTEAFF. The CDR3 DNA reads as TGTGCCAGCAGCCCTCAGGAGGGAACTGAAGCTTTCTTT.

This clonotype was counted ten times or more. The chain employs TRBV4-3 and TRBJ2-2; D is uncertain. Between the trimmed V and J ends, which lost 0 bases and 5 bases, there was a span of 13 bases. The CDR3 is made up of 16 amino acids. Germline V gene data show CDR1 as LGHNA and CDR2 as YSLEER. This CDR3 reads CASSQDYSLGTGELFF. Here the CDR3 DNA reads TGCGCCAGCAGCCAAGACTACAGTCTAGGAACCGGGGAGCTGTTTTTT.

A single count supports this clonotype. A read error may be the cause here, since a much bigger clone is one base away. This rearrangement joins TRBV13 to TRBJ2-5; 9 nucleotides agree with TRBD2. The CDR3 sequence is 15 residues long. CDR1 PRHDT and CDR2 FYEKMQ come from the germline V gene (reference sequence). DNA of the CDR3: TGTGCCTGCAGCCCCCCTAGCGGGGACCAAGAGACCCAGTACTTC. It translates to CACSPPSGDQETQYF.

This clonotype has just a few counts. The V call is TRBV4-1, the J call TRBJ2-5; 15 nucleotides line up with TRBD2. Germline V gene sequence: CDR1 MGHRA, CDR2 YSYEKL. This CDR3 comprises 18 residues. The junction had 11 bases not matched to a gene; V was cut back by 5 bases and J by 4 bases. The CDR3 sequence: CASSGQGTSGRHGETQYF. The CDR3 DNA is TGCGCCAGCAGCGGACAGGGGACTAGCGGGAGGCATGGAGAGACCCAGTACTTC.

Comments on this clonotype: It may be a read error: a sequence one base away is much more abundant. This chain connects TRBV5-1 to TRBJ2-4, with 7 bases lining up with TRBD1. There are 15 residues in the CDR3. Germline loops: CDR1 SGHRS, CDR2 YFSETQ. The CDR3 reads CASSLVSGGENLQYF. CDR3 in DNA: TGCGCCAGCAGCTTGGTGTCAGGGGGAGAAAACCTTCAGTACTTC.

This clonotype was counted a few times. The CDR3 reads CAWSVSTGNTEAFF. The CDR3 DNA sequence: TGTGCCTGGAGTGTATCCACAGGGAACACTGAAGCTTTCTTT. The V and J genes are TRBV30 and TRBJ1-1; a weak D match, TRBD1 (5 bases). CDR3 length: 14 residues. Germline CDR1 is GTSNPN and CDR2 is SVGIG (reference sequence). V lost 0 bases, J lost 1 base, and 9 bases lay in between.

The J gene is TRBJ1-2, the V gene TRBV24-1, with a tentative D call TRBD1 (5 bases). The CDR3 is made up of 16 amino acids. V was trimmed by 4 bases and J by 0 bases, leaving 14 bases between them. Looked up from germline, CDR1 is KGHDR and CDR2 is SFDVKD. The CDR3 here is CATSDAGTEANYGYTF. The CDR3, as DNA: TGTGCCACCAGTGACGCCGGGACGGAGGCTAACTATGGCTACACCTTC.

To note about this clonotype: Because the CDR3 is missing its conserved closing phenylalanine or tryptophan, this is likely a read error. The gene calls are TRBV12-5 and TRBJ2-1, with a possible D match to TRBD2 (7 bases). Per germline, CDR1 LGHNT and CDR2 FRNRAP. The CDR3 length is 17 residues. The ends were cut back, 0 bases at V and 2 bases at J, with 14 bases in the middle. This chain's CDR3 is CASGLVYRGAAYNEQFY. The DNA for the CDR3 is TGTGCTAGTGGTTTGGTCTACCGGGGGGCCGCCTACAATGAGCAGTTCTAC.

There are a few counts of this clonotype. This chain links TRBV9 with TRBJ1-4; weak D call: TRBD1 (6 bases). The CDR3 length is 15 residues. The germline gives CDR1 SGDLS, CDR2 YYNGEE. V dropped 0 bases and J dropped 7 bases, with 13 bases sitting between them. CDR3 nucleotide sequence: TGTGCCAGCAGCGTAGGAGGGGGGCGAGGTGAAAAACTGTTTTTT. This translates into CASSVGGGRGEKLFF.

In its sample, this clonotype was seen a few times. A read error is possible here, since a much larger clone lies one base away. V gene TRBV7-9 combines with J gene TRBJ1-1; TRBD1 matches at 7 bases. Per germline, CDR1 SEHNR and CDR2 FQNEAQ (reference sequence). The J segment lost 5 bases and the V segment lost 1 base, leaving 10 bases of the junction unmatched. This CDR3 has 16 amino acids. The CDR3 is CASSLEKGATGTEAFF. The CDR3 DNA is TGTGCCAGCAGCTTAGAGAAGGGGGCGACGGGGACTGAAGCTTTCTTT. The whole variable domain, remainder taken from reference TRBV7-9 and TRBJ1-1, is DTGVSQNPRHKITKRGQNVTFRCDPISEHNRLYWYRQTLGQGPEFLTYFQNEAQLEKSRLLSDRFSAERPKGSFSTLEIQRTEQGDSAMYLCASSLEKGATGTEAFFGQGTRLTVV.